The sample holds one count of the clone carrying this TCR beta chain. Its antigen is not known. The sample comes from a study of cytomegalovirus exposure and HLA in healthy donors. Study-wide background: When 350 to 500 donors were genotyped, 80% to 90% of them were found to fall in the Caucasian-associated ancestry cluster. Study results and caveats: Sequencing had likely introduced a cluster of highly shared sequence variants as an artifact. A later look showed TCR association rates differing by HLA locus, highest for DRB1 and lowest for HLA-C. Researchers reported in a later analysis that a missense DCLRE1C variant was tied to TCR beta V- and J-gene trimming.

60 Vbeta and 13 Jbeta primers were used in PCR. Data came from immunoSEQ multiplex PCR; TCRdb stores just in-frame clones and leaves some out. The repertoire holds about 75,000 clones, with roughly 86% as singletons. V was pared by 4 bases and J by 0 bases, with 5 bases of the junction left unmatched. Germline CDR1 SQVTM, CDR2 ANQGSEA. The CDR3 covers 14 residues. The receptor was isolated from a man younger than 35 in good health and CMV-seronegative. Sample: PBMCs. This chain connects TRBV29-1 to TRBJ1-1; 7 nucleotides agree with TRBD1. CDR3 sequence (DNA): TGCAGCGTTGGCTCGGGACAGATGAACACTGAAGCTTTCTTT. The encoded protein is CSVGSGQMNTEAFF.